A selection of T cell receptor beta chains follows, all from one sample in a study of regulatory T cells in long-lasting Graves disease. TCRdb called the multiplex PCR reads again in MiXCR, with one record for every CDR3 protein. Of roughly 470,000 distinct CDR3 sequences listed, around 20% are singletons. Sequenced material: peripheral blood mononuclear cells (PBMCs), taken when the disease was refractory, from a patient treated with antithyroid drugs. The origin of the receptors is a female donor with Graves disease. The conserved cysteine and the conserved F or W are not part of the CDR3 here. Some rows have no size entry. The others give once, few or many, or a class for an expanded clone.

cdr3_aa j_call clone_size v_call
ASRDSGGGIYEQY TRBJ2-7 many TRBV2
ASSLAFQAPPYEQY TRBJ2-7 NA TRBV2
ASKDRVHDYT TRBJ1-2 many TRBV2
ASGLDSYAYGYT TRBJ1-2 many TRBV12-5
ASSLGDYEQH TRBJ2-7 NA TRBV28
ASSIDPLYEQY TRBJ2-7 NA TRBV11-2
ASSGSLAGAETQY TRBJ2-5 many TRBV12-3/TRBV12-4
ASSPVGVSPLH TRBJ1-6 NA TRBV7-3
SATAGTGGQPQH TRBJ1-5 NA TRBV20-1
ASSFVTEDEQY TRBJ2-7 many TRBV11-2
ASSVGTGGRRTDTQY TRBJ2-3 NA TRBV9
AWAELAGAYEQY TRBJ2-7 NA TRBV30
ASSLALLAQETQY TRBJ2-5 few TRBV5-1
ASMRRTAQY TRBJ2-5 many TRBV2
ASSSARNEQF TRBJ2-1 many TRBV12-3/TRBV12-4
ASSPSGVIQPQH TRBJ1-5 many TRBV28
ASSYSTGYNDEKLF TRBJ1-4 many TRBV6-5
ASSPRTGVRNEKLF TRBJ1-4 many TRBV2
AISESGLIMRYT TRBJ1-2 many TRBV10-3
ASSLNPGRRYEQY TRBJ2-7 few TRBV3-1
SARLGINTEAF TRBJ1-1 many TRBV20-1
ASSLGPGDEQY TRBJ2-7 many TRBV7-2
ASSYGARGLNTEAF TRBJ1-1 many TRBV6-9
ASSQARGQNTEAF TRBJ1-1 NA TRBV4-1
ASRDRNPYNSPLH TRBJ1-6 many TRBV6-1
ASSQRDSQETQY TRBJ2-5 many TRBV13
ASSLGGTIDEQY TRBJ2-7 many TRBV28
ASSLWGTANTEAF TRBJ1-1 NA TRBV28
ASSRTARSGNTIY TRBJ1-3 NA TRBV6-1
AWSVLRTGGLETQY TRBJ2-5 many TRBV30